These 9 T cell receptor beta chains share one sample of origin, sequenced in a study of blood T cell repertoires in COVID-19. Using immunoSEQ multiplex PCR, the repertoire was profiled, and TCRdb retains in-frame clones only, with some absent. The repertoire holds about 230,000 clones, with approximately 88% as singletons. The specimen was PBMCs or T cells enriched from blood (not recorded which). The origin of the receptors is a woman aged 40-49 years with acute COVID-19.

This clone was counted once. The chain recombines TRBV21-1 with TRBJ1-5; TRBD1, the table's D call, lacks a check against the DNA. TRBV21-1 is noted as a pseudogene. The length of the CDR3 is 17 residues. CDR3 coding DNA: TGTGCCAGCACCCCACCCCTTAGAGTTGGGCTCAATCAGCCCCAGCATTTT. It yields the protein CASTPPLRVGLNQPQHF.

This sequence joins TRBV10-3 and TRBJ2-1, with a weak D call TRBD2 (5 bases). Germline V lookup: CDR1 ENHRY, CDR2 SYGVKD. CDR3 size: 14 residues. Trimming stripped 4 bases from V and 5 bases from J, with 12 bases between. DNA for the CDR3: TGTGCCATCAGTGCCCGGGGTCCTCACAATGAGCAGTTCTTC. Its protein is CAISARGPHNEQFF.

The chain joins TRBV24-1 to TRBJ2-3; 11 nucleotides line up with TRBD1. The germline V gene encodes CDR1 KGHDR and CDR2 SFDVKD. There are 16 residues in the CDR3. With 5 bases clipped from V and 2 bases from J, the junction kept 5 bases outside the gene matches. The CDR3 is CATSAGTGGFTDTQYF. CDR3 nucleotides: TGTGCCACCAGTGCCGGGACAGGGGGTTTCACAGATACGCAGTATTTT.

The chain combines TRBV6-2 or TRBV6-3 with TRBJ2-7; 10 bases are a match to TRBD2. Per germline, CDR1 MNHEY and CDR2 SVGEGT. The CDR3 is made up of 16 amino acids. With 5 bases clipped from V and 3 bases from J, the junction kept 10 bases outside the gene matches. The CDR3 bases are TGTGCCAGCAGTACCCCCGGGACTAGCGTTAGCTACGAGCAGTACGTC. It encodes CASSTPGTSVSYEQYV.

This chain uses TRBV24-1 with TRBJ1-2; TRBD1 matches at 8 bases. V shed 8 bases, J shed 4 bases, and the junction held 8 bases outside the gene matches. Germline V gene data show CDR1 as KGHDR and CDR2 as SFDVKD. CDR3 size: 14 residues. CDR3 amino acids: CATTQDRAGYGYTF. The CDR3 nucleotides read TGTGCCACCACTCAGGACAGGGCAGGCTATGGCTACACCTTC.

The J gene is TRBJ1-6, the V gene TRBV25-1; unclear D gene. Germline V gene sequence: CDR1 MGHDK, CDR2 SYGVNS. The CDR3 is made up of 13 amino acids. Trimming cost V 2 bases and J 14 bases, with 13 bases left between them. DNA of the CDR3: TGTGCCAGCAGTGAACCCGCACTCTTCACCCTCCACTTT. Its protein product is CASSEPALFTLHF.

This rearrangement joins TRBV30 to TRBJ1-2; a weak D match, TRBD1 (6 bases). CDR1 and CDR2 (germline): GTSNPN, SVGIG (reference sequence). This CDR3 contains 14 residues. Trimming took off 3 bases at V and 8 bases at J, with 19 bases between the two ends. The CDR3 DNA is TGTGCCTGGAGGATATCAGGGGATTCGGGCGGCTACACCTTC. This encodes CAWRISGDSGGYTF.

This clone was seen a few times. The rearrangement uses TRBV2 and TRBJ2-7, with TRBD1 matching over 9 bases. The CDR3 has 15 residues. From germline, CDR1 is SNHLY and CDR2 FYNNEI. The trim removed 3 bases at V and 1 base at J, leaving 4 bases unmatched. This chain's CDR3 is CASSEGQGQSYEQYF. DNA of the CDR3: TGTGCCAGCAGTGAGGGACAGGGCCAGTCCTACGAGCAGTACTTC.

V and J are TRBV5-1 and TRBJ1-4, with 7 nucleotides matching TRBD1. This CDR3 region has 13 residues. CDR1 is SGHRS and CDR2 is YFSETQ in the germline V gene. With V trimmed by 2 bases and J by 12 bases, 7 bases remained unmatched. CDR3 protein: CASSLQHQGELFF. DNA for the CDR3: TGCGCCAGCAGCTTACAACACCAGGGGGAACTGTTTTTT.